Described below is a single T cell receptor beta chain sequence and its context. The antigen remains undetermined. The entry originates in a study of graft-versus-host responses after intestinal transplantation. As for the study in general: All recipients were given anti-thymocyte globulin induction, and tacrolimus and steroids were then administered for roughly three years.

TCRdb's copy holds only in-frame clones and misses some; the assay was immunoSEQ multiplex PCR. The table has about 47,000 clones, 80% to 95% seen once. Germline lookup yields CDR1 PRHDT and CDR2 FYEKMQ (reference sequence). The CDR3 totals 11 residues. Deletions cut 5 bases from V and 9 bases from J, with 8 bases between. Study-wide findings and caveats: Declines in HvG clones occurring early post-transplant were associated with peak circulating GvH clone levels.

This sequence joins TRBV13 and TRBJ2-1; D unresolved. Sequenced material: PBMCs, taken 750 to 800 days after a first intestinal transplant, on the day of a second. This receptor was identified in a human patient who received an intestinal transplant, so some T cells may come from the graft donor. The CDR3 reads CASSHGSEQFF. In nucleotides, the CDR3 is TGTGCCAGCAGCCACGGATCTGAGCAGTTCTTC.